This T cell receptor (beta chain) was captured by sequencing in a study of T cell clonotyping in hematopoietic cell transplantation. V was trimmed by 0 bases and J by 5 bases, leaving 19 bases between them. Germline CDR1 GTSNPN, CDR2 SVGIG (reference sequence). The CDR3 consists of 16 residues. Study-level points and caveats: CD4 and CD8 repertoire contributions could not be separated without sorting. Few recipient clonotypes overlapped donors; over 97% were de novo at given depth. Pathologically expanded recipient clonotypes increased progressively from day 30 to day 180 as diversity fell.

Remarks on this clone: The target antigen is unknown.

The method was immunoSEQ multiplex PCR; TCRdb's version includes in-frame clones alone and lacks a portion of them. The table includes around 17,000 clones, about nine tenths detected once. Source material: peripheral blood mononuclear cells. The chain carries TRBV30 and TRBJ1-2; D is perhaps TRBD1 (5 bases). The sequence came from a man aged 35-49 years in good health. Some clones in this sample may be carry-over from other donors' samples. The CDR3 region has the DNA TGTGCCTGGAGTGTGAAAGGGCAGGGACGTCCTTATGGCTACACCTTC. The encoded protein is CAWSVKGQGRPYGYTF.